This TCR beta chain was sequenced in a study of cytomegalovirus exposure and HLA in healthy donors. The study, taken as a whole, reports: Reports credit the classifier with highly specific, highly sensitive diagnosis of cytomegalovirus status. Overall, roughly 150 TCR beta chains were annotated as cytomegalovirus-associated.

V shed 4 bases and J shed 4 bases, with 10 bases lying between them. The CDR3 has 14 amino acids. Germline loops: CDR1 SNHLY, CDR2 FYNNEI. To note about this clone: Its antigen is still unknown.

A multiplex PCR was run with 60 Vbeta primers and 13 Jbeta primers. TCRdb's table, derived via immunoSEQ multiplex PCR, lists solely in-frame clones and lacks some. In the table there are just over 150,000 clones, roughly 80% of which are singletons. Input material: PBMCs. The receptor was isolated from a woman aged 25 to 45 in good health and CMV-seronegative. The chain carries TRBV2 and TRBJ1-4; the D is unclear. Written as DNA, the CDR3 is TGTGCCAGCAGTGGTTTACAGCTTAATGAAAAACTGTTTTTT. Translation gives CASSGLQLNEKLFF.